This TCR beta chain was retrieved from a study of tumor-infiltrating lymphocytes in primary liver carcinoma. Study information: The tumors ranged from roughly 4.2 to 10 cm across and fell within stage T1-T3 N0M0. Study-level findings and limits: Tumor-adjacent and tumor-blood pairs shared less of their repertoires than tumor region pairs shared. The study found a significantly higher top-250-clone fraction in tumors than in blood (p = 0.039).

The CDR3 extends over 17 amino acids. Looked up from germline, CDR1 is LGHNA and CDR2 is YSLEER. Comment on this clonotype: Its antigen is unknown. A much larger clone sits a single nucleotide away, making a read error possible.

Researchers drew blood RNA from unsorted whole blood and extracted germline DNA as well. TCR beta cDNA was made from approximately 500 ng total RNA with a constant-region primer. Slightly modified ARM-PCR with three nested multiplex PCR rounds yielded TCR beta libraries. A C-beta reverse primer and TRBV1-TRBV30 forward primers served in each of the first two PCR rounds, at about 9 cycles apiece. One entry per CDR3 protein results from TCRdb running MiXCR on the multiplex PCR reads. Of 320,000 or so distinct CDR3 sequences listed, 50% to 70% are singletons. The sequence was obtained from a man aged 35-49 years with primary liver carcinoma and hepatitis B virus infection. The sample taken for sequencing was peripheral blood. The chain combines TRBV4-3 with TRBJ1-6; D is undetermined. CDR3: CASSQESQSSYNSSLHF. CDR3 coding DNA: TGCGCCAGCAGCCAAGAATCCCAGAGCTCCTATAATTCATCCCTCCACTTT.